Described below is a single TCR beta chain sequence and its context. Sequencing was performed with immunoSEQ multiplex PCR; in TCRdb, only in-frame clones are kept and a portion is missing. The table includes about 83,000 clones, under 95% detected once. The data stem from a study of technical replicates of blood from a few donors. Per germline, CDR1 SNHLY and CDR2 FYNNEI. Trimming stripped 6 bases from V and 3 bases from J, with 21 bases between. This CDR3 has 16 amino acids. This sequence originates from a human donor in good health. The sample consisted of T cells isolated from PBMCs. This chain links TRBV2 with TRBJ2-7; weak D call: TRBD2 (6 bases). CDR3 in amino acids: CASSSGLFAVNYEQYF. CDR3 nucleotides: TGTGCCAGCAGCTCGGGACTTTTCGCCGTAAACTACGAGCAGTACTTC.